The subject of this entry is one T cell receptor (beta chain). Its antigen is unknown. V gave up 2 bases and J gave up 11 bases, with 12 bases separating them. The CDR3 has 12 residues. Germline CDR1 and CDR2: MNHNY and SVGAGI (reference sequence). This specimen belongs to a study of blood T cells in healthy people across ages. Study results and caveats: The study could not conclusively compare naive and antigen-experienced cells, given its unsorted PBMCs.

Using a J-beta primer mix together with a sample-barcoded 5' primer, a second PCR was run for about 7 to 12 cycles. Using its own MiXCR run on the 5' RACE reads, TCRdb lists one record per CDR3 protein. This sample has about 1.5 million distinct CDR3 sequences, with 40% to 45% found just once. Peripheral blood was drawn, approximately 10 milliliters per donor. Each sample gave at least 6.5 million isolated PBMCs. Sequencing was carried out using blood. The V call is TRBV6-6, the J call TRBJ2-5, with D possibly TRBD2 on 5 matching bases. This receptor was obtained from a woman younger than 30 in good health. The CDR3 DNA is TGTGCCAGCAGTTACGGGTCCTGGGAGCAGTACTTC. Translating gives CASSYGSWEQYF.